The 25 T cell receptor beta chains below were found in one sample sequenced in a study of CD8 T cells in ankylosing spondylitis. Study-level findings and limits: Blood of patients with ankylosing spondylitis appeared to be characterized by a TCR beta motif of seven or eight highly homologous variants.

TCRdb re-analysed the 5' RACE reads in MiXCR, keeping a single row per CDR3 protein. The table shows some 800,000 distinct CDR3 sequences, with approximately 12% occurring only once. These TCRs' antigens remain unknown. Sequencing was performed on blood, either unsorted or a sorted T cell fraction (not recorded which). These receptors were taken from a male donor with ankylosing spondylitis.

This clonotype has at least ten counts. J is TRBJ1-1 and V is TRBV29-1; TRBD1 matches at 8 bases. The ends lost 7 bases at V and 4 bases at J; junction bases unmatched: 8. The CDR3 extends over 13 amino acids. The V gene's germline CDR1 is SQVTM and CDR2 ANQGSEA. The CDR3 protein is CSGQGAWGTEAFF. The CDR3 DNA follows: TGCAGCGGCCAGGGGGCGTGGGGCACTGAAGCTTTCTTT.

This clonotype turned up a few times. This chain joins TRBV7-2 and TRBJ1-2, with D unresolved. The CDR3 sequence is 13 residues long. The germline CDR1 and CDR2 sequences are SGHTA and FQGNSA. V dropped 5 bases and J dropped 2 bases, with 9 bases sitting between them. The CDR3 DNA follows: TGTGCCAGCAGCGCCCACGGCAACTATGGCTACACCTTC. Protein sequence: CASSAHGNYGYTF. Combining the CDR3 with reference TRBV7-2 and TRBJ1-2 gives the whole variable domain GAGVSQSPSNKVTEKGKDVELRCDPISGHTALYWYRQSLGQGLEFLIYFQGNSAPDKSGLPSDRFSAERTGGSVSTLTIQRTQQEDSAVYLCASSAHGNYGYTFGSGTRLTVV.

This clonotype was counted many times. The V call is TRBV11-2, the J call TRBJ2-5; possibly TRBD1 or TRBD2 for D (5 bases each). The V end lost 4 bases, the J end lost 7 bases, and 7 bases lay between the germline ends. CDR1 SGHAT and CDR2 FQNNGV come from the germline V gene. The CDR3 runs 11 residues. The CDR3 is CASSSGGTQYF. CDR3 coding DNA: TGTGCCAGCAGCTCTGGGGGGACCCAGTACTTC.

V usage is TRBV20-1 and J usage is TRBJ2-5; 10 positions match TRBD1. With V trimmed by 2 bases and J by 5 bases, 5 bases remained unmatched. Per germline, CDR1 DFQATT and CDR2 SNEGSKA (reference sequence). The CDR3 spans 14 residues. This CDR3 reads CSARPTGGFETQYF. For the CDR3, the DNA is TGCAGTGCTAGACCGACAGGGGGCTTCGAGACCCAGTACTTC.

This sequence joins TRBV5-5 and TRBJ2-1; D perhaps matches TRBD1 (5 bases). The CDR3 length is 16 residues. Trimming removed 4 bases at V and 2 bases at J, with 16 bases between. The germline gives CDR1 SGHKS, CDR2 YYEKEE (reference sequence). CDR3 sequence (DNA): TGTGCCAGCAGCGCCCCCCTGAAGGGGCCCTACAATGAGCAGTTCTTC. Translating gives CASSAPLKGPYNEQFF.

V and J are TRBV6-1 and TRBJ2-5; 11 bases are a match to TRBD1. This CDR3 comprises 14 residues. Germline V gene data show CDR1 as MNHNS and CDR2 as SASEGT. V trimming: 7 bases; J trimming: 1 base; junction bases outside the gene matches: 2. CDR3 in amino acids: CASTGTGGQETQYF. The CDR3 DNA is TGTGCCAGCACCGGGACAGGGGGCCAAGAGACCCAGTACTTC.

This clonotype was picked up a small number of times. The V call is TRBV7-2, the J call TRBJ2-5; D might be TRBD2 (5 bases). Germline V CDR1 and CDR2: SGHTA, FQGNSA. V lost 5 bases, J lost 7 bases, and 14 bases lay in between. This CDR3 has 13 amino acids. The DNA of the CDR3 is TGTGCCAGCAGCAGCGAGGACTCTGGGACCCAGTACTTC. Protein product: CASSSEDSGTQYF.

This clonotype was picked up many times. The chain is built from TRBV29-1 and TRBJ1-1; no clear D gene. The germline V gene encodes CDR1 SQVTM and CDR2 ANQGSEA. V lost 7 bases and J 5 bases, leaving 11 bases between the germline ends. CDR3 length equals 11 residues. The CDR3 region has the DNA TGCAGCGCTGCATCGGATACTGAAGCTTTCTTT. Encoded protein: CSAASDTEAFF.

This clonotype was observed a few times. The V gene is TRBV4-2, the J gene TRBJ2-6; D is undetermined. With 2 bases removed from V and 0 bases from J, the gap between germline ends came to 11 bases. The CDR3 length is 17 residues. In germline, CDR1 is LGHNA, CDR2 YNFKEQ. CDR3 nucleotides: TGTGCCAGCAGCCAACGGCTTTTGGCCTCTGGGGCCAACGTCCTGACTTTC. Its protein product is CASSQRLLASGANVLTF.

In its sample, this clonotype was seen a few times. CDR3 in DNA: TGCGCCAGCAGCTTGGGGGTTCTTGGAAACACCATATATTTT. Amino acid sequence: CASSLGVLGNTIYF. V and J are TRBV5-1 and TRBJ1-3, with D uncertain. Germline loops: CDR1 SGHRS, CDR2 YFSETQ. V was cut by 0 bases and J by 3 bases, with 7 bases left in between. The CDR3 sequence is 14 residues long.

This clonotype was observed a handful of times. V and J are TRBV12-3 or TRBV12-4 and TRBJ2-1; D is perhaps TRBD1 or TRBD2 (5 bases each). The CDR3 runs 16 residues. Trimming removed 5 bases at V and 4 bases at J, with 18 bases between. CDR3 nucleotide sequence: TGTGCCAGCAGTATCGTTAGGGGACCCGCATACAATGAGCAGTTCTTC. Translating it yields CASSIVRGPAYNEQFF.

Ten or more counts support this clonotype. The chain employs TRBV7-2 and TRBJ1-2, with 8 bases lining up with TRBD1. CDR1 and CDR2 (germline): SGHTA, FQGNSA. The CDR3 spans 15 residues. V lost 6 bases, J lost 0 bases, and 6 bases stayed unmatched. The DNA for the CDR3 is TGTGCCAGCAGTAGACAGGGGACTACTAACTATGGCTACACCTTC. Translating it yields CASSRQGTTNYGYTF. The complete variable domain, with remaining parts taken from reference TRBV7-2 and TRBJ1-2, reads GAGVSQSPSNKVTEKGKDVELRCDPISGHTALYWYRQSLGQGLEFLIYFQGNSAPDKSGLPSDRFSAERTGGSVSTLTIQRTQQEDSAVYLCASSRQGTTNYGYTFGSGTRLTVV.

V gene TRBV12-5 combines with J gene TRBJ2-1; D gene unclear. The V end lost 6 bases, the J end lost 4 bases, and 22 bases lay between the germline ends. CDR1 is LGHNT and CDR2 is FRNRAP in the germline V gene. This CDR3 is built from 17 residues. CDR3 amino acids: CASGPTQDGELYNEQFF. CDR3 nucleotide sequence: TGTGCTAGTGGCCCGACCCAGGACGGAGAGCTTTACAATGAGCAGTTCTTC. The variable domain in full, completed from reference TRBV12-5 and TRBJ2-1, reads DARVTQTPRHKVTEMGQEVTMRCQPILGHNTVFWYRQTMMQGLELLAYFRNRAPLDDSGMPKDRFSAEMPDATLATLKIQPSEPRDSAVYFCASGPTQDGELYNEQFFGPGTRLTVL.

The rearrangement uses TRBV13 and TRBJ2-7; TRBD2 might be the D (7 bases). CDR1 and CDR2 (germline): PRHDT, FYEKMQ (reference sequence). Trimming stripped 5 bases from V and 2 bases from J, with 19 bases between. The CDR3 runs to 16 residues. CDR3 region: CASSPLGRGPPYEQYF. The CDR3 coding sequence is TGTGCCAGCAGCCCCCTGGGGCGGGGGCCCCCCTACGAGCAGTACTTC.

This clonotype appeared a few times. The V gene is TRBV20-1, the J gene TRBJ1-3; D may be TRBD1 (6 bases). The CDR3 covers 15 residues. Germline loops: CDR1 DFQATT, CDR2 SNEGSKA (reference sequence). Trimming shortened V by 6 bases and J by 0 bases, and 15 bases separated the two germline ends. The CDR3 is CSATTGLRSGNTIYF. CDR3 nucleotides: TGCAGTGCAACCACAGGGTTACGCTCTGGAAACACCATATATTTT.

Ten or more counts support this clonotype. V and J are TRBV12-3 or TRBV12-4 and TRBJ1-1; D is undetermined. V dropped 1 base and J dropped 1 base, with 7 bases sitting between them. This CDR3 region has 14 residues. The CDR3 sequence is CASSLELQNTEAFF. The CDR3 DNA follows: TGTGCCAGCAGTTTAGAACTTCAGAACACTGAAGCTTTCTTT.

This clonotype was seen many times. This chain links TRBV5-1 with TRBJ1-1; no definite D call. Per the germline V gene, CDR1 is SGHRS and CDR2 is YFSETQ. Deletions cut 4 bases from V and 0 bases from J, with 10 bases between. This CDR3 has 14 amino acids. CDR3 amino acids: CASSPDGVNTEAFF. CDR3 nucleotide sequence: TGCGCCAGCAGCCCGGACGGGGTGAACACTGAAGCTTTCTTT.

The chain carries TRBV10-3 and TRBJ1-2, with unresolved D. The germline V and J ends were trimmed by 3 bases and 0 bases, with 5 bases remaining between them. The germline gives CDR1 ENHRY, CDR2 SYGVKD. The CDR3 spans 13 residues. The CDR3, as DNA: TGTGCCATCAGTGAAGGGACTAACTATGGCTACACCTTC. As protein: CAISEGTNYGYTF.

This chain joins TRBV4-2 and TRBJ2-7; D is ambiguous. The ends were cut back, 3 bases at V and 1 base at J, with 10 bases in the middle. The CDR3 totals 14 residues. Looked up from germline, CDR1 is LGHNA and CDR2 is YNFKEQ. This CDR3 reads CASSHPGQSYEQYF. The CDR3 DNA reads as TGTGCCAGCAGCCACCCCGGTCAGTCCTACGAGCAGTACTTC.

The sample holds a few counts of this clonotype. This chain uses TRBV9 with TRBJ2-1; no reliable D call. V lost 0 bases to trimming and J lost 0 bases, with 10 bases between them. CDR1 is SGDLS, CDR2 YYNGEE, per germline. The CDR3 has 16 amino acids. The CDR3 DNA follows: TGTGCCAGCAGCGTAGATTTCCAAAGCTCCTACAATGAGCAGTTCTTC. It specifies CASSVDFQSSYNEQFF.

The rearrangement uses TRBV20-1 and TRBJ2-7; 12 positions agree with TRBD1. Germline V lookup: CDR1 DFQATT, CDR2 SNEGSKA (reference sequence). This CDR3 is 14 amino acids long. The ends lost 6 bases at V and 7 bases at J; junction bases unmatched: 10. Written as DNA, the CDR3 is TGCAGTGCCCAGAGGGGACAGGGGGCAGTTGAGCAGTACTTC. This translates into CSAQRGQGAVEQYF.

The V and J genes are TRBV5-1 and TRBJ1-4; D is perhaps TRBD1 (6 bases). This CDR3 is 16 amino acids long. V was cut by 3 bases and J by 3 bases, with 15 bases left in between. Germline loops: CDR1 SGHRS, CDR2 YFSETQ. The DNA of the CDR3 is TGCGCCAGCAGCTCCGCTTGGGACAAAGCTAATGAAAAACTGTTTTTT. Its protein product is CASSSAWDKANEKLFF.

The genes are TRBV3-1 and TRBJ2-7; D is uncertain. This CDR3 spans 17 amino acids. The V gene lost 1 base and the J gene lost 0 bases, with 16 bases spanning the gap. In germline, CDR1 is LGHDT, CDR2 YNNKEL (reference sequence). CDR3 sequence reads: CASSQGFGPPFSYEQYF. CDR3 bases: TGTGCCAGCAGCCAAGGATTCGGGCCTCCCTTCTCCTACGAGCAGTACTTC.

There are many counts of this clonotype. The chain is built from TRBV20-1 and TRBJ1-1, with D possibly matching TRBD1 (5 bases). CDR1 is DFQATT, CDR2 SNEGSKA, per germline (reference sequence). The length of the CDR3 is 14 residues. Trimming stripped 0 bases from V and 3 bases from J, with 11 bases between. The CDR3 protein is CSARDWVGDTEAFF. CDR3 in DNA: TGCAGTGCTAGAGACTGGGTAGGGGACACTGAAGCTTTCTTT.

The chain combines TRBV5-6 with TRBJ1-1, with TRBD1 as a possible D gene (5 bases). Per the germline V gene, CDR1 is SGHDT and CDR2 is YYEEEE. The CDR3 is 13 residues long. Trimming pared 5 bases from V and 5 bases from J, leaving 13 bases between. The CDR3 sequence is CASRRRVETEAFF. The CDR3 nucleotides read TGTGCCAGCAGGCGCAGGGTAGAGACTGAAGCTTTCTTT.